Shown below are 28 T cell receptor beta chains from a single sample sequenced in a study of T cell responses to AZD1222 COVID-19 vaccine (dated by TCRdb to the early 2020s). Sample time point, as interpreted from the label and publication: about 28 days (+/-7) after the second vaccine dose. Library prep was done by the immunoSEQ multiplex PCR assay. As stored in TCRdb, this immuneACCESS dataset retains in-frame rearrangements with V and J assigned. A fraction of the clones does not appear; measured against another copy, unresolved V genes explain less than half of the discrepancy, and the remainder lacks a known reason. The sample table shows about 15,000 clones, and about 88% are seen once. The ten most abundant clones make up roughly 2.8% of the sample. Sequenced here: peripheral blood, sampled 28 days after the second AZD1222 dose. The receptors stem from an adult who received the AZD1222 COVID-19 vaccine.

This chain connects TRBV20-1 to TRBJ1-1; 7 bases map to TRBD1. Germline CDR1 DFQATT, CDR2 SNEGSKA (reference sequence). The CDR3 length is 14 residues. V lost 3 bases and J lost 6; bases outside the gene matches: 10. The CDR3 reads CSASDREVVAEAFF. CDR3 in DNA: TGCAGTGCTAGTGACAGGGAGGTGGTGGCTGAAGCTTTCTTT.

This chain joins TRBV25-1 and TRBJ1-1; no clear D gene. The V and J ends lost 6 bases and 1 base respectively, with 9 bases between them. Germline values: CDR1 MGHDK, CDR2 SYGVNS. The CDR3 sequence is 13 residues long. The CDR3 DNA follows: TGTGCCAGCAGCCGAAATTCGAACACTGAAGCTTTCTTT. Its translation is CASSRNSNTEAFF.

This rearrangement joins TRBV5-1 to TRBJ2-3; tentatively, D is TRBD2 (5 bases). CDR3 length: 14 residues. Germline V gene sequence: CDR1 SGHRS, CDR2 YFSETQ. V lost 1 base and J 3 bases, leaving 9 bases between the germline ends. The CDR3 region has the DNA TGCGCCAGCAGCTTGCCGGGGTTTACAGATACGCAGTATTTT. It translates to CASSLPGFTDTQYF. Filled out from reference TRBV5-1 and TRBJ2-3, the complete variable domain reads KAGVTQTPRYLIKTRGQQVTLSCSPISGHRSVSWYQQTPGQGLQFLFEYFSETQRNKGNFPGRFSGRQFSNSRSEMNVSTLELGDSALYLCASSLPGFTDTQYFGPGTRLTVL.

The rearrangement links TRBV18 to TRBJ2-7, with 8 bases aligning to TRBD2. The germline V gene encodes CDR1 KGHSH and CDR2 LQKENI. Trimming cost V 3 bases and J 4 bases; bases outside gene matches: 8. The CDR3 is 15 residues long. The CDR3 bases are TGTGCCAGCTCACCCGCGGGGGGACTTAATTACGAGCAGTACTTC. Its protein product is CASSPAGGLNYEQYF. The full variable domain, completed using reference TRBV18 and TRBJ2-7, is NAGVMQNPRHLVRRRGQEARLRCSPMKGHSHVYWYRQLPEEGLKFMVYLQKENIIDESGMPKERFSAEFPKEGPSILRIQQVVRGDSAAYFCASSPAGGLNYEQYFGPGTRLTVT.

This chain uses TRBV5-1 with TRBJ1-1; D is undetermined. This CDR3 comprises 14 residues. The ends were cut back, 2 bases at V and 1 base at J, with 9 bases in the middle. The germline V gene encodes CDR1 SGHRS and CDR2 YFSETQ. The CDR3 DNA follows: TGCGCCAGCAGCTTCGACACACGGAACACTGAAGCTTTCTTT. Amino acid sequence: CASSFDTRNTEAFF.

The CDR3 region is CASSGGGLNTEAFF. CDR3 DNA: TGTGCCAGCAGCGGCGGGGGATTGAACACTGAAGCTTTCTTT. The chain has TRBV9 and TRBJ1-1; D is perhaps TRBD1 (5 bases). Germline CDR1 is SGDLS and CDR2 is YYNGEE. The CDR3 extends over 14 amino acids. The V and J ends lost 3 bases and 0 bases respectively, with 9 bases between them.

The rearrangement joins TRBV27 to TRBJ1-5; weak D call: TRBD1 (6 bases). CDR1 is MNHEY and CDR2 is SMNVEV in the germline V gene (reference sequence). The CDR3 consists of 15 residues. The V and J ends lost 3 bases and 1 base respectively, with 10 bases between them. The CDR3: CASSFMGGSNQPQHF. The CDR3 nucleotides are TGTGCCAGCAGTTTCATGGGGGGCAGCAATCAGCCCCAGCATTTT.

Only one count was recorded for this clone. This chain connects TRBV28 to TRBJ1-1; no clear D. V shed 7 bases and J shed 1 base, with 13 bases lying between them. The CDR3 extends over 14 amino acids. Germline V lookup: CDR1 MDHEN, CDR2 SYDVKM. In DNA, the CDR3 is TGTGCCAGCACCCGGGGTGGCCCGAACACTGAAGCTTTCTTT. Encoded protein: CASTRGGPNTEAFF.

This clone came up a few times. This chain links TRBV7-9 with TRBJ2-6, with 7 bases that match TRBD1. CDR1 is SEHNR and CDR2 is FQNEAQ in the germline V gene (reference sequence). The CDR3 contains 18 residues. Trimming removed 4 bases from V and 0 bases from J; junction bases left unmatched: 9. The CDR3 coding sequence is TGTGCCAGCAGCTCAATGGGACAGACCTACTCTGGGGCCAACGTCCTGACTTTC. This sequence encodes CASSSMGQTYSGANVLTF.

This chain joins TRBV20-1 and TRBJ2-4; D remains ambiguous. The CDR3 has 11 residues. V lost 7 bases, J lost 7 bases, and 11 bases lay in between. Looked up from germline, CDR1 is DFQATT and CDR2 is SNEGSKA (reference sequence). The CDR3 sequence is CSVAMGNIQYF. The CDR3 region has the DNA TGCAGTGTGGCGATGGGGAACATTCAGTACTTC.

The chain is built from TRBV15 and TRBJ2-7, with a weak D call TRBD2 (5 bases). Trimming pared 3 bases from V and 5 bases from J, leaving 14 bases between. The germline CDR1 and CDR2 sequences are LNHNV and YYDKDF (reference sequence). This CDR3 comprises 14 residues. The CDR3 spells CATSSDSLGDEQYF. DNA of the CDR3: TGTGCCACCAGCAGCGACTCGTTGGGAGACGAGCAGTACTTC. The variable domain in full, completed from reference TRBV15 and TRBJ2-7, reads DAMVIQNPRYQVTQFGKPVTLSCSQTLNHNVMYWYQQKSSQAPKLLFHYYDKDFNNEADTPDNFQSRRPNTSFCFLDIRSPGLGDTAMYLCATSSDSLGDEQYFGPGTRLTVT.

The rearrangement links TRBV11-3 to TRBJ2-4, with D perhaps being TRBD1 or TRBD2 (5 bases each). The germline V gene has CDR1 SGHNT and CDR2 YENEEA. This CDR3 spans 15 amino acids. The V end lost 1 base, the J end lost 6 bases, and 13 bases lay between the germline ends. The CDR3 sequence: CASSLAGPGANIQYF. The CDR3 nucleotides are TGTGCCAGCAGCTTAGCGGGACCTGGGGCAAACATTCAGTACTTC.

J is TRBJ2-7 and V is TRBV7-3; D not certain. Germline values: CDR1 SGHTA, CDR2 FQGTGA. CDR3 length equals 14 residues. Trimming stripped 4 bases from V and 9 bases from J, with 19 bases between. The CDR3 spells CASSSPKEAVRQYF. Here the CDR3 DNA reads TGTGCCAGCAGCTCCCCGAAGGAAGCCGTGAGGCAGTACTTC.

The chain employs TRBV28 and TRBJ2-7; tentative D call: TRBD1 (6 bases). Germline values: CDR1 MDHEN, CDR2 SYDVKM. This CDR3 has 16 residues. Trimming took off 8 bases at V and 1 base at J, with 21 bases between the two ends. CDR3 loop: CASLEGAQRGSYEQYF. The CDR3 nucleotides are TGTGCCAGCCTTGAAGGGGCCCAAAGGGGGTCCTACGAGCAGTACTTC.

The rearrangement links TRBV25-1 to TRBJ2-1; TRBD2 aligns across 16 bases. J was trimmed by 9 bases and V by 4 bases; bases with no gene match: 6. The CDR3 has 16 amino acids. Per germline, CDR1 MGHDK and CDR2 SYGVNS. The CDR3 reads CASSAHGTSGRGEQFF. The CDR3 DNA is TGTGCCAGCAGTGCTCATGGGACTAGCGGGAGGGGTGAGCAGTTCTTC.

The chain recombines TRBV7-6 with TRBJ1-1; D remains ambiguous. Germline V CDR1 and CDR2: SGHVS, FNYEAQ. The CDR3 spans 12 residues. Trimming removed 1 base from V and 10 bases from J, with 10 bases in between. The CDR3 DNA is TGTGCCAGCAGCTTAGGGGGAGGGCGAGCTTTCTTT. It codes for CASSLGGGRAFF.

The chain carries TRBV11-2 and TRBJ2-5, with D tentatively TRBD2 (6 bases). V lost 1 base and J 3 bases, leaving 9 bases between the germline ends. Germline assignment: CDR1 SGHAT and CDR2 FQNNGV. The CDR3 length is 14 residues. The CDR3 loop reads CASSLAGGKETQYF. The CDR3 nucleotides are TGTGCCAGCAGCTTAGCGGGCGGGAAAGAGACCCAGTACTTC.

The chain links TRBV28 to TRBJ1-2, with D hard to call. Germline CDR1 MDHEN, CDR2 SYDVKM. The CDR3 has 14 residues. The ends were cut back, 4 bases at V and 3 bases at J, with 12 bases in the middle. CDR3 in DNA: TGTGCCAGCAGTTCCCCGACTGTCTACTATGGCTACACCTTC. Encoded protein: CASSSPTVYYGYTF.

The CDR3 region is CASSPTGLFYYGYTF. The CDR3 DNA follows: TGTGCCAGCAGCCCGACAGGACTCTTCTATTATGGCTACACCTTC. The genes are TRBV14 and TRBJ1-2; weak D call: TRBD1 (6 bases). Trimming shortened V by 4 bases and J by 5 bases, and 17 bases separated the two germline ends. Germline CDR1 is SGHDN and CDR2 is FVKESK. This CDR3 is built from 15 residues.

The J gene is TRBJ2-2, the V gene TRBV5-1, with D tentatively TRBD1 (5 bases). Germline V CDR1 and CDR2: SGHRS, YFSETQ. This CDR3 has 16 amino acids. The germline V and J ends were trimmed by 1 base and 1 base, with 11 bases remaining between them. The CDR3 DNA follows: TGCGCCAGCAGCTTGCGTTCCCAGGGGAACACCGGGGAGCTGTTTTTT. Translated, it gives CASSLRSQGNTGELFF.

The chain carries TRBV28 and TRBJ1-6; 8 nucleotides line up with TRBD1. The CDR3 is 15 residues long. Per the germline V gene, CDR1 is MDHEN and CDR2 is SYDVKM. V trimming: 3 bases; J trimming: 9 bases; junction bases outside the gene matches: 7. CDR3: CASSFLQGAGSPLHF. In DNA, the CDR3 is TGTGCCAGCAGTTTTCTCCAGGGGGCGGGTTCACCCCTCCACTTT.

The rearrangement uses TRBV25-1 and TRBJ1-1; no clear D. The CDR3 is made up of 15 amino acids. V gave up 3 bases and J gave up 2 bases, with 13 bases separating them. Germline V gene lookup returns CDR1 MGHDK and CDR2 SYGVNS. The CDR3, as DNA: TGTGCCAGCAGTGACTCCGACAACTTAAACACTGAAGCTTTCTTT. This gives the protein CASSDSDNLNTEAFF.

The chain employs TRBV7-6 and TRBJ2-2; tentative D call: TRBD2 (6 bases). Germline lookup yields CDR1 SGHVS and CDR2 FNYEAQ. V lost 2 bases to trimming and J lost 5 bases, with 12 bases between them. The CDR3 is 15 residues long. The CDR3 sequence: CASSLSRSGTGELFF. CDR3 nucleotide sequence: TGTGCCAGCAGCTTAAGCAGGAGCGGGACCGGGGAGCTGTTTTTT.

This clone has a handful of counts. The chain joins TRBV7-6 to TRBJ2-3; weak D call: TRBD2 (6 bases). The CDR3 extends over 16 amino acids. Trimming removed 1 base at V and 6 bases at J, with 17 bases between. The V gene's germline CDR1 is SGHVS and CDR2 FNYEAQ. As DNA, the CDR3 is TGTGCCAGCAGCTTAGGAGGCCAGGGTGGGAGGGATACGCAGTATTTT. Protein product: CASSLGGQGGRDTQYF.

The CDR3 is CASSLNSAGNGELFF. The CDR3 DNA reads as TGTGCCAGCAGCTTAAATTCGGCGGGGAACGGGGAGCTGTTTTTT. The chain joins TRBV7-3 to TRBJ2-2; D may be TRBD2 (6 bases). Trimming took 1 base from V and 7 from J, leaving 13 bases between them. The CDR3 has 15 residues. Per germline, CDR1 SGHTA and CDR2 FQGTGA.

The rearrangement uses TRBV2 and TRBJ1-3; no firm D call. The V end was cut by 2 bases, the J end by 3 bases, with 11 bases between. Germline V gives CDR1 SNHLY, CDR2 FYNNEI. CDR3 size: 15 residues. In nucleotides, the CDR3 is TGTGCCAGCAGTGAACTCCTCGATTATGGAAACACCATATATTTT. This sequence encodes CASSELLDYGNTIYF.

The chain recombines TRBV11-2 with TRBJ2-5; 9 nucleotides match TRBD1. Germline values: CDR1 SGHAT, CDR2 FQNNGV. V lost 5 bases, J lost 3 bases, and 10 bases stayed unmatched. This CDR3 region has 16 residues. CDR3 nucleotides: TGTGCCAGCAGCGCCCCCGGGACAGGGAAGAAAGAGACCCAGTACTTC. It encodes CASSAPGTGKKETQYF.

The chain couples TRBV5-5 to TRBJ2-2; TRBD1 matches at 11 bases. Germline CDR1 is SGHKS and CDR2 is YYEKEE (reference sequence). The V gene end was trimmed by 7 bases and the J gene end by 1 base; junction bases not matched to a gene: 9. The CDR3 has 17 amino acids. CDR3 DNA sequence: TGTGCCAGCGGCGTAGGGGACAGGGGGGTGAACACCGGGGAGCTGTTTTTT. Amino acid sequence: CASGVGDRGVNTGELFF.